Below are 17 T cell receptor beta chains sequenced from a single sample in a study of blood T cell repertoires in COVID-19 (TCRdb year 2020). The receptor library was made with the immunoSEQ multiplex PCR assay. The clones in this table, taken by TCRdb from immuneACCESS, are in-frame only. Not every clone is retained; where verified, under half of the shortfall comes from an unresolved V gene, and the cause of the rest is unknown. Here the sample has over 250,000 clones; more than 85% occur a single time. The ten largest clones take up approximately 2.6% of the sample. The sequenced material came from peripheral blood. The receptors were gathered from a person between 18 and 30 years old with COVID-19, enrolled during active disease.

The genes are TRBV5-8 and TRBJ1-1; 11 positions agree with TRBD1. The V gene's germline CDR1 is SGHTS and CDR2 YDEGEE. CDR3 length equals 17 residues. V dropped 0 bases and J dropped 2; count of bases not matched to a gene: 6. CDR3 nucleotide sequence: TGTGCCAGCAGCTTGGCCGGGACAGGGGGAGAAAACACTGAAGCTTTCTTT. Its translation: CASSLAGTGGENTEAFF.

This chain joins TRBV7-9 and TRBJ2-4, with 12 nucleotides matching TRBD2. CDR1 is SEHNR, CDR2 FQNEAQ, per germline (reference sequence). V was clipped by 5 bases and J by 4 bases; unmatched bases: 9. The CDR3 loop spans 17 amino acids. CDR3: CASSPLAGGPRKNIQYF. The CDR3, as DNA: TGTGCCAGCAGCCCCCTAGCGGGAGGGCCCCGAAAAAACATTCAGTACTTC.

V usage is TRBV19 and J usage is TRBJ2-5; 9 bases map to TRBD1. The CDR3 sequence is 15 residues long. The junction had 5 bases not matched to a gene; V was cut back by 1 base and J by 5 bases. The V gene's germline CDR1 is LNHDA and CDR2 SQIVND (reference sequence). CDR3 residues: CASSIGTGELETQYF. The CDR3, as DNA: TGTGCCAGTAGTATAGGGACAGGGGAGTTGGAGACCCAGTACTTC.

CDR3 sequence (DNA): TGTGCCAGCAGCTTAAGGGGAGGCGCTTTTAGGATAACCGGGGAGCTGTTTTTT. Amino acids: CASSLRGGAFRITGELFF. J is TRBJ2-2 and V is TRBV7-2, with a tentative D call TRBD2 (6 bases). This CDR3 is built from 18 residues. Trimming cost V 2 bases and J 5 bases, with 21 bases left between them. Looked up from germline, CDR1 is SGHTA and CDR2 is FQGNSA.

The chain combines TRBV3-1 (or the pseudogene TRBV3-2) with TRBJ2-3, with 10 bases aligning to TRBD2. This CDR3 is 17 amino acids long. Germline CDR1 and CDR2: LGHDT and YNNKEL (reference sequence). Trimming took 5 bases from V and 5 from J; bases not matched to a gene: 13. CDR3 bases: TGTGCCAGCAGCACACCCGGACTAGCGGAGGAGAAAGATACGCAGTATTTT. Amino acid sequence: CASSTPGLAEEKDTQYF.

This clone appeared many times. The chain uses TRBV5-6 and TRBJ1-2; D unclear. Germline-derived CDR1 and CDR2 are SGHDT and YYEEEE. V shed 4 bases and J shed 3 bases, with 7 bases lying between them. This CDR3 has 12 residues. CDR3 coding DNA: TGTGCCAGCAGCGAACATTACTATGGCTACACCTTC. Encoded protein: CASSEHYYGYTF.

The chain employs TRBV5-1 and TRBJ2-7; possibly TRBD2 for D (6 bases). The germline gives CDR1 SGHRS, CDR2 YFSETQ. Trimming took 5 bases from V and 2 from J, leaving 14 bases between them. CDR3 length equals 14 residues. CDR3 bases: TGCGCCAGCAGGCGGCTCCCGGGGGCCTACGAGCAGTACTTC. Translation gives CASRRLPGAYEQYF.

The rearrangement links TRBV9 to TRBJ2-7; the D is unclear. The V gene lost 2 bases and the J gene lost 0 bases, with 6 bases spanning the gap. The germline gives CDR1 SGDLS, CDR2 YYNGEE. CDR3 length: 13 residues. The CDR3 loop reads CASSVSSSYEQYF. Here the CDR3 DNA reads TGTGCCAGCAGCGTTAGTAGCTCCTACGAGCAGTACTTC.

The chain joins TRBV19 to TRBJ2-6; D is undetermined. Trimming left V 1 base short and J 1 base short, with 5 bases between. The V gene's germline CDR1 is LNHDA and CDR2 SQIVND (reference sequence). The CDR3 has 15 residues. The CDR3, as DNA: TGTGCCAGTAGTATAGGCGGATCTGGGGCCAACGTCCTGACTTTC. Translating gives CASSIGGSGANVLTF.

As regards this clone: This CDR3 is also generated by other DNA sequences in the sample. The chain employs TRBV7-2 and TRBJ2-3; 10 nucleotides line up with TRBD2. Trimming at V came to 3 bases and at J to 0 bases, leaving 0 bases not matched to a gene. Germline CDR1 reads SGHTA; CDR2 reads FQGNSA. This CDR3 region has 15 residues. CDR3 sequence (DNA): TGTGCCAGCAGCTTGACTAGCGGGAGCACAGATACGCAGTATTTT. It encodes CASSLTSGSTDTQYF.

The rearrangement uses TRBV28 and TRBJ2-7, with a tentative D call TRBD1 (5 bases). Germline V gene sequence: CDR1 MDHEN, CDR2 SYDVKM. This CDR3 comprises 12 residues. The ends were cut back, 5 bases at V and 7 bases at J, with 12 bases in the middle. Here the CDR3 reads CASSAQGWEQYF. The CDR3 DNA reads as TGTGCCAGCAGTGCCCAGGGCTGGGAGCAGTACTTC.

The chain recombines TRBV10-1 with TRBJ2-3; possibly TRBD2 for D (5 bases). The CDR3 extends over 15 amino acids. CDR1 is WNHNN and CDR2 is SYGVQD in the germline V gene (reference sequence). V shed 0 bases and J shed 1 base, with 8 bases lying between them. CDR3 bases: TGCGCCAGCAGTGAGTCGGGAGACGGCACAGATACGCAGTATTTT. Residues: CASSESGDGTDTQYF.

This clone was seen just once. This chain uses TRBV5-6 with TRBJ2-5; D gene unclear. V lost 4 bases and J 0 bases, leaving 7 bases between the germline ends. From germline, CDR1 is SGHDT and CDR2 YYEEEE. The CDR3 consists of 13 residues. CDR3 in DNA: TGTGCCAGCAGCCTCAGGTACCAAGAGACCCAGTACTTC. Protein: CASSLRYQETQYF.

This rearrangement joins TRBV18 to TRBJ1-5; D is undetermined. The CDR3 contains 14 residues. The germline CDR1 and CDR2 sequences are KGHSH and LQKENI. V lost 3 bases and J 6 bases, leaving 12 bases between the germline ends. The CDR3 reads CASSPARVRQPQHF. The CDR3 nucleotides are TGTGCCAGCTCACCGGCTCGGGTTCGTCAGCCCCAGCATTTT.

This clone was found once. In DNA, the CDR3 is TGTGCCAGCAGCCAACCGGCCGAAAGGGGAACTAATGAAAAACTGTTTTTT. The encoded protein is CASSQPAERGTNEKLFF. The chain combines TRBV4-2 with TRBJ1-4; D perhaps matches TRBD1 (5 bases). From germline, CDR1 is LGHNA and CDR2 YNFKEQ. V was shortened by 2 bases and J by 1 base, with 14 bases between the two germline ends. This CDR3 is 17 amino acids long.

V gene TRBV7-9 combines with J gene TRBJ2-3; D uncertain. Germline V lookup: CDR1 SEHNR, CDR2 FQNEAQ (reference sequence). This CDR3 contains 15 residues. V was clipped by 2 bases and J by 0 bases, with 9 bases between them. The CDR3 loop reads CASSLRAPSTDTQYF. As DNA, the CDR3 is TGTGCCAGCAGCTTAAGAGCGCCGAGCACAGATACGCAGTATTTT.

CDR3 in amino acids: CASSPWTSGRASTDTQYF. Here the CDR3 DNA reads TGTGCCAGCAGCCCTTGGACTAGCGGGAGGGCTAGCACAGATACGCAGTATTTT. V is TRBV9 and J is TRBJ2-3; TRBD2 matches at 15 bases. With V trimmed by 4 bases and J by 0 bases, 6 bases remained unmatched. Per the germline V gene, CDR1 is SGDLS and CDR2 is YYNGEE. This CDR3 spans 18 amino acids.